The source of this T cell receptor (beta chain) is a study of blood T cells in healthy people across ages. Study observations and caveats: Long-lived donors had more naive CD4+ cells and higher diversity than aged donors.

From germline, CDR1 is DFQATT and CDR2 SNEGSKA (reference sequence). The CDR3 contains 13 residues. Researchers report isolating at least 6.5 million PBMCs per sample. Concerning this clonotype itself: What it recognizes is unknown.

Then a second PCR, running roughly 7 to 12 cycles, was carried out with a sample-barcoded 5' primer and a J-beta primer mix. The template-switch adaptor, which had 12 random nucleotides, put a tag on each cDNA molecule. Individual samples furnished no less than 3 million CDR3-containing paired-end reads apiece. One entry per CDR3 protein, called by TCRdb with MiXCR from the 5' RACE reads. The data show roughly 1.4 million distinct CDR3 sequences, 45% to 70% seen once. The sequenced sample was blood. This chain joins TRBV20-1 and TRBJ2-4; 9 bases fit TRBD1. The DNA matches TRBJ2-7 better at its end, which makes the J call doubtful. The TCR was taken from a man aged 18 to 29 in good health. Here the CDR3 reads CSARGTGVPEQYF. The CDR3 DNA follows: TGCAGTGCTAGAGGGACAGGGGTTCCCGAGCAGTACTTC.